One and the same sample provided the 27 T cell receptor beta chains below, sequenced in a study of T and B cells in COVID-19 patients. BIOMED2 TRB-A/B primer pools were used in multiplex TRB PCR. MiXCR, run by TCRdb on the multiplex PCR reads, gives a single entry per CDR3 protein. The sample holds around 30,000 distinct CDR3 sequences, about 30% seen once. From blood, roughly 240-550 ng of genomic DNA served as TRB template. Material for sequencing was blood. Receptors were obtained from a human donor who had recovered from COVID-19.

This clonotype was detected a few times. The chain is built from TRBV27 and TRBJ1-1, with TRBD1 matching over 8 bases. The trim removed 3 bases at V and 4 bases at J, leaving 4 bases unmatched. Germline loops: CDR1 MNHEY, CDR2 SMNVEV (reference sequence). The CDR3 has 14 residues. CDR3 region: CASSLTGAGTEAFF. CDR3 DNA: TGTGCCAGCAGTTTGACAGGGGCGGGCACTGAAGCTTTCTTT.

The chain recombines TRBV12-3 or TRBV12-4 with TRBJ1-4, with D perhaps matching TRBD1 (5 bases). V gave up 6 bases and J gave up 5 bases, with 16 bases separating them. The CDR3 loop spans 15 amino acids. CDR3 protein: CASSELRVENEKLFF. The CDR3 region has the DNA TGTGCCAGCAGCGAGCTCAGGGTGGAGAATGAAAAACTGTTTTTT.

This clonotype was detected ten times or more. The gene calls are TRBV19 and TRBJ1-6, with a possible D match to TRBD1 (5 bases). Germline CDR1 reads LNHDA; CDR2 reads SQIVND (reference sequence). V lost 5 bases and J lost 2, with 7 bases in between. The CDR3 extends over 14 amino acids. This CDR3 is CASSSGTYNSPLHF. The CDR3 coding sequence is TGTGCCAGTAGTTCAGGGACCTATAATTCACCCCTCCACTTT.

The table lists this clonotype with a few counts. J is TRBJ1-1 and V is TRBV4-3, with a possible D match to TRBD1 (6 bases). Germline loops: CDR1 LGHNA, CDR2 YSLEER. This CDR3 spans 15 amino acids. Trimming took 5 bases from V and 1 from J, leaving 14 bases between them. CDR3 sequence: CASSYGGRGNTEAFF. The CDR3 DNA follows: TGCGCCAGCAGCTACGGTGGCAGGGGGAACACTGAAGCTTTCTTT.

This clonotype was seen repeatedly, ten times or more. The chain employs TRBV27 and TRBJ2-5; D gene ambiguous. V was trimmed by 5 bases and J by 4 bases, leaving 20 bases between them. CDR3 size: 16 residues. Germline CDR1 is MNHEY and CDR2 is SMNVEV (reference sequence). CDR3 residues: CASSPTPRPTSETQYF. Written as DNA, the CDR3 is TGTGCCAGCAGTCCAACGCCGAGACCGACCTCAGAGACCCAGTACTTC.

This chain joins TRBV18 and TRBJ2-1; 9 bases are a match to TRBD2. J gave up 2 bases and V 1 base, and 15 bases lay outside the gene matches. Germline lookup yields CDR1 KGHSH and CDR2 LQKENI. The CDR3 runs to 20 residues. The CDR3 here is CASSPLLGLPREGAYNEQFF. The CDR3 DNA reads TGTGCCAGCTCACCACTATTGGGGTTGCCGCGGGAGGGCGCCTACAATGAGCAGTTCTTC.

V and J are TRBV10-3 and TRBJ1-1; no firm D call. CDR3 length: 13 amino acids. The V end was cut by 0 bases, the J end by 2 bases, with 4 bases between. Germline V gene lookup returns CDR1 ENHRY and CDR2 SYGVKD. The CDR3 is CAISESGNTEAFF. The CDR3 DNA sequence: TGTGCCATCAGTGAGTCGGGTAACACTGAAGCTTTCTTT.

At least ten counts were recorded for this clonotype. J is TRBJ2-2 and V is TRBV6-5, with 10 bases aligning to TRBD2. Germline V lookup: CDR1 MNHEY, CDR2 SVGAGI. This CDR3 contains 15 residues. J lost 3 bases, V lost 6 bases, and 4 bases had no gene match. This CDR3 reads CASSWTSGHTGELFF. In nucleotides, the CDR3 is TGTGCCAGCAGCTGGACTAGCGGACACACCGGGGAGCTGTTTTTT.

In DNA, the CDR3 is TGTGCCAGCAGGCAGACTAGCGGGAGCCTCAATGAGCAGTTCTTC. Translated, it gives CASRQTSGSLNEQFF. The chain couples TRBV6-5 to TRBJ2-1, with 12 nucleotides matching TRBD2. Looked up from germline, CDR1 is MNHEY and CDR2 is SVGAGI. The CDR3 is 15 residues long. After removal of 6 bases from V and 6 bases from J, the junction contained 6 bases not matched to a gene.

This chain uses TRBV12-3 or TRBV12-4 with TRBJ1-3; no clear D. V gave up 4 bases and J gave up 2 bases, with 6 bases separating them. The CDR3 loop spans 13 amino acids. The CDR3 nucleotides are TGTGCCAGCAGTTCCCCAACTGGAAACACCATATATTTT. Translated: CASSSPTGNTIYF.

The chain carries TRBV4-2 and TRBJ2-7; tentatively, D is TRBD1 or TRBD2 (5 bases each). Per germline, CDR1 LGHNA and CDR2 YNFKEQ. V was clipped by 1 base and J by 4 bases, with 17 bases between them. The CDR3 totals 16 residues. The CDR3 DNA reads as TGTGCCAGCAGCCAAGTGGTGACACCCGAGGGGTACGAGCAGTACTTC. Its protein product is CASSQVVTPEGYEQYF.

The chain recombines TRBV7-9 with TRBJ2-1, with a weak D call TRBD2 (6 bases). The V gene's germline CDR1 is SEHNR and CDR2 FQNEAQ (reference sequence). V was cut by 8 bases and J by 3 bases, with 14 bases left in between. This CDR3 comprises 14 residues. CDR3 sequence (DNA): TGTGCCAGCCGAGGCTCTAGCGTCTACAATGAGCAGTTCTTC. It encodes CASRGSSVYNEQFF.

In its sample, this clonotype ranks as medium-sized. V usage is TRBV6-5 and J usage is TRBJ2-1; D unresolved. Germline CDR1 and CDR2: MNHEY and SVGAGI. V was pared by 2 bases and J by 7 bases, with 6 bases between. CDR3 length: 12 amino acids. The CDR3 is CASSYGLNEQFF. The CDR3 DNA sequence: TGTGCCAGCAGTTACGGGTTAAATGAGCAGTTCTTC.

V and J are TRBV18 and TRBJ2-1; 12 nucleotides align to TRBD2. V shed 2 bases, J shed 3 bases, and the junction held 5 bases outside the gene matches. Germline CDR1 is KGHSH and CDR2 is LQKENI. CDR3 size: 17 residues. CDR3 amino acids: CASSPWPSGRVYNEQFF. The CDR3 DNA reads TGTGCCAGCTCACCATGGCCTAGCGGGAGGGTCTACAATGAGCAGTTCTTC.

The chain carries TRBV12-3 or TRBV12-4 and TRBJ2-7; 7 bases line up with TRBD2. The CDR3 extends over 18 amino acids. V gave up 2 bases and J gave up 2 bases; unmatched junction bases: 15. The CDR3 reads CASSLKVGRSHNAYEQYF. The DNA for the CDR3 is TGTGCCAGCAGTTTAAAGGTCGGGAGGTCCCACAACGCCTACGAGCAGTACTTC.

The chain has TRBV6-6 and TRBJ1-2; TRBD1 agrees at 11 bases. Germline lookup yields CDR1 MNHNY and CDR2 SVGAGI (reference sequence). Germline trimming cut 4 bases from V and 7 bases from J; bases unmatched to any gene: 8. There are 15 residues in the CDR3. The CDR3 DNA follows: TGTGCCAGCAGTTCCCCGGGACAGGGGGTCCCTGGCTACACCTTC. Translated, it gives CASSSPGQGVPGYTF.

This clonotype occurred a few times. The chain is built from TRBV27 and TRBJ2-2; 7 bases fit TRBD1. Trimming cost V 5 bases and J 7 bases; bases outside gene matches: 10. Germline lookup yields CDR1 MNHEY and CDR2 SMNVEV (reference sequence). This CDR3 contains 15 residues. Here the CDR3 DNA reads TGTGCCAGCAGTAGAACAGGGGAAGGGCGCGGGGAGCTGTTTTTT. Translation gives CASSRTGEGRGELFF.

The chain carries TRBV20-1 and TRBJ2-5; perhaps TRBD2 as D (7 bases). Germline V gives CDR1 DFQATT, CDR2 SNEGSKA (reference sequence). Trimming removed 7 bases at V and 5 bases at J, with 20 bases between. The CDR3 has 14 amino acids. The CDR3, as DNA: TGCAGTGGGCGAAGGGGGGGGGTATCGGAGACCCAGTACTTC. Protein: CSGRRGGVSETQYF.

By proportion, this clonotype is medium-sized. The V gene is TRBV11-1, the J gene TRBJ2-7; tentatively, D is TRBD1 (6 bases). This CDR3 is built from 14 residues. Per the germline V gene, CDR1 is SGHAT and CDR2 is FQDESV (reference sequence). Trimming shortened V by 1 base and J by 3 bases, and 10 bases separated the two germline ends. The chain's CDR3 is CASSLGGTLYEQYF. The DNA of the CDR3 is TGTGCCAGCAGCTTAGGGGGGACACTCTACGAGCAGTACTTC.

This clonotype is a singleton in its sample. The chain carries TRBV18 and TRBJ2-1; TRBD1 might be the D (7 bases). The CDR3 spans 15 residues. V shed 5 bases and J shed 11 bases, with 22 bases lying between them. Germline values: CDR1 KGHSH, CDR2 LQKENI. The CDR3 is CASSVGGAGGNKQFF. CDR3 bases: TGTGCCAGCTCAGTTGGGGGTGCAGGGGGGAATAAGCAGTTCTTC.

There are a few counts of this clonotype. The chain employs TRBV27 and TRBJ1-5, with D unclear. CDR3 length equals 14 residues. Trimming took 2 bases from V and 0 from J, leaving 5 bases between them. CDR1 is MNHEY and CDR2 is SMNVEV in the germline V gene (reference sequence). CDR3 in DNA: TGTGCCAGCAGTTTACAGTATAGCAATCAGCCCCAGCATTTT. Encoded protein: CASSLQYSNQPQHF.

This clonotype turned up a few times. The rearrangement links TRBV6-5 to TRBJ1-5, with TRBD1 matching over 7 bases. Looked up from germline, CDR1 is MNHEY and CDR2 is SVGAGI. The CDR3 is made up of 15 amino acids. After removal of 5 bases from V and 1 base from J, the junction contained 5 bases not matched to a gene. The DNA of the CDR3 is TGTGCCAGCAGTCGGGAGGGGGCGAGCAATCAGCCCCAGCATTTT. This translates into CASSREGASNQPQHF.

This chain links TRBV5-1 with TRBJ2-6, with TRBD1 matching 7 bases. The CDR3 length is 18 residues. Per germline, CDR1 SGHRS and CDR2 YFSETQ. V lost 4 bases and J lost 1; bases outside the gene matches: 11. DNA of the CDR3: TGCGCCAGCAGCCACCCGACAGGGCGACGATCTGGGGCCAACGTCCTGACTTTC. This translates into CASSHPTGRRSGANVLTF. Full variable domain (missing parts from reference TRBV5-1 and TRBJ2-6): KAGVTQTPRYLIKTRGQQVTLSCSPISGHRSVSWYQQTPGQGLQFLFEYFSETQRNKGNFPGRFSGRQFSNSRSEMNVSTLELGDSALYLCASSHPTGRRSGANVLTFGAGSRLTVL.

In this sample, this clonotype turned up many times. The chain employs TRBV15 and TRBJ2-3, with TRBD2 matching over 7 bases. The CDR3 is made up of 18 amino acids. Per germline, CDR1 LNHNV and CDR2 YYDKDF (reference sequence). V shed 0 bases, J shed 0 bases, and the junction held 9 bases outside the gene matches. Here the CDR3 DNA reads TGTGCCACCAGCAGAGATCCGATGCTAGCGGCTAGCACAGATACGCAGTATTTT. It specifies CATSRDPMLAASTDTQYF.

This clonotype was found many times. This rearrangement joins TRBV19 to TRBJ1-2, with a weak D call TRBD1 (6 bases). The germline CDR1 and CDR2 sequences are LNHDA and SQIVND (reference sequence). CDR3 length: 13 amino acids. V was trimmed by 5 bases and J by 4 bases, leaving 11 bases between them. The CDR3 sequence is CASSDTGPYGYTF. The CDR3 nucleotides are TGTGCCAGTAGTGATACAGGGCCCTATGGCTACACCTTC. Full variable domain (outside the CDR3, taken from reference TRBV19 and TRBJ1-2): DGGITQSPKYLFRKEGQNVTLSCEQNLNHDAMYWYRQDPGQGLRLIYYSQIVNDFQKGDIAEGYSVSREKKESFPLTVTSAQKNPTAFYLCASSDTGPYGYTFGSGTRLTVV.

This clonotype was observed many times. The rearrangement links TRBV19 to TRBJ2-2; 8 bases fit TRBD1. CDR3 length: 15 residues. From germline, CDR1 is LNHDA and CDR2 SQIVND (reference sequence). Unmatched junction bases numbered 6, after V lost 3 bases and J lost 6 bases. CDR3 bases: TGTGCCAGTAGTATGGAGACAGGGGCTCCCGGGGAGCTGTTTTTT. Encoded protein: CASSMETGAPGELFF.

This chain links TRBV12-3 or TRBV12-4 with TRBJ2-1, with 9 bases lining up with TRBD1. The CDR3 contains 15 residues. V dropped 5 bases and J dropped 0; count of bases not matched to a gene: 2. The chain's CDR3 is CASSMTGGSYNEQFF. Here the CDR3 DNA reads TGTGCCAGCAGTATGACAGGGGGCTCCTACAATGAGCAGTTCTTC.